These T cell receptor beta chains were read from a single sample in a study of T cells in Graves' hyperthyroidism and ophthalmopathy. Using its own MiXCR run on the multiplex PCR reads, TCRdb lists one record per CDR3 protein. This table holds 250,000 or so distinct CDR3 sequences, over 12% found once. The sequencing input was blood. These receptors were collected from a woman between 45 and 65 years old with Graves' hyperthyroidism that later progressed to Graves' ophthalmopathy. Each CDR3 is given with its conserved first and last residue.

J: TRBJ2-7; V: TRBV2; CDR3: CASTAGGGSYEQYF
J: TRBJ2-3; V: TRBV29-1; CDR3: CSGSGTETDTQYF
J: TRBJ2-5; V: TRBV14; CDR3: CASSYSHQAETQYF
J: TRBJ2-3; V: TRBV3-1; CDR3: CASSLDQRSTDTQYF
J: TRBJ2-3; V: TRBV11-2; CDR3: CASSIKTGPDTQYF
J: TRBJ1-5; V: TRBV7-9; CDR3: CASSLATVDQPQHF
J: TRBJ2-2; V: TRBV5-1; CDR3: CASRDRDGTGELFF
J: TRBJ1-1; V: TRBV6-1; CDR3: CASYTSLMNTEAFF
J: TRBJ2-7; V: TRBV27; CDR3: CASRRYSYEQYF
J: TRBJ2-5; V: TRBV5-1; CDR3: CASSWPTGASGSGQETQYF
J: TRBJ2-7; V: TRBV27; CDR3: CASSFSSSTQNEQYF
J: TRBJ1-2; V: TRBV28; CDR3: CASSWRPNGGDGYTF
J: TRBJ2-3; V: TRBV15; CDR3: CATSRSREGLSDTQYF
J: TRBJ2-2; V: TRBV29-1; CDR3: CSVEVAGVSAGELFF
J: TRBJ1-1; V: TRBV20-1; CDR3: CSARQGLNTEAFF
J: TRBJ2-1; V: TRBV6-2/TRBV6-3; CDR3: CASLLNPRSYNEQFF
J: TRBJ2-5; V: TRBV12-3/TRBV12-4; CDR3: CASSLGRDGGETQYF
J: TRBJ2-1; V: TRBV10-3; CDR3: CAISGTARSYNEQFF
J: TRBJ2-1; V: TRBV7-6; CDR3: CASSPKDRAHEQFF
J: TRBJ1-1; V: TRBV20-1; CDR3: CSARARGRGVGTEAFF
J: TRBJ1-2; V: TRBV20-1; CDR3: CSARIRVGFGYTF
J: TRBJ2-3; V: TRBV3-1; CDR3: CASSQVVNRGTDTQYF
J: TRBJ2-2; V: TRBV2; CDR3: CASSVGGGTGELFF
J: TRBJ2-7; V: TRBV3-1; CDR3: CASSQSAYEQYF
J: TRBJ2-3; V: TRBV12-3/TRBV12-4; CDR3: CASSPGLAGVADTQYF
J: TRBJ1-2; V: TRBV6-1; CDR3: CASSQTDGGYTF
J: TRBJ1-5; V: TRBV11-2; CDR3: CASSLDIQGNQPQHF
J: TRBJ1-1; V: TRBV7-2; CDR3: CASSSMGLNTEAFF
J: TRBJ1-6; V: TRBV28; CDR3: CASIHQAGHNSPLHF
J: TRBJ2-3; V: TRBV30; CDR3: CAWSVYRGGDTQYF
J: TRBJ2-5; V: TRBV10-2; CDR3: CASRYGPQETQYF
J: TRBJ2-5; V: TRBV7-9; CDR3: CASSLGGLAGGIFKTQYF
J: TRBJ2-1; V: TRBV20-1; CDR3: CSASLAGALHNEQFF
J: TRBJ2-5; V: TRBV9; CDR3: CASSRFQETQYF
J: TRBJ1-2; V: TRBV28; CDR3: CASRRRTDGYTF
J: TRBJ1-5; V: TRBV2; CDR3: CASSAGGTQPQHF
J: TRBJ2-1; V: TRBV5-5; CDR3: CASSLEAGLDNEQFF
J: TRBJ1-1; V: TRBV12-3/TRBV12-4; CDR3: CASSYNADRGKTEAFF
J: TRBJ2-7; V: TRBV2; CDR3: CASIRDGPSYEQYF
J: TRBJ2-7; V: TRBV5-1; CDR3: CACSQGLGYEQYF
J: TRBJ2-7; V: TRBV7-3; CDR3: CASSLAGGAYNEQYF
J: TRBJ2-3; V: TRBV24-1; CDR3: CATSDPGTGGLDTQYF
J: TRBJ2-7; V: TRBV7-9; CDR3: CASSVAAGNAYEQYF
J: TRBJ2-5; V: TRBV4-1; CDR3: CASSQSQVGVGGVETQYF
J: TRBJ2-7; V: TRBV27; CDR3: CASSVTGQREDEQYF
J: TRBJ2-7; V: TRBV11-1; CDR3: CASSLGAGESYEQYF